These 30 T cell receptor beta chains originate from one sample sequenced in a study of cytomegalovirus exposure and HLA in healthy donors. The PCR made use of 60 Vbeta and 13 Jbeta primers. TCRdb's table, derived via immunoSEQ multiplex PCR, lists solely in-frame clones and lacks some. Of some 170,000 clones in the sample, 75% to 80% were seen once. Sequenced: PBMCs. These receptors all stem from a man aged 35 to 55 in good health and CMV-seropositive.

This chain connects TRBV5-1 to TRBJ2-5, with D maybe TRBD2 (5 bases). CDR3 length: 13 amino acids. CDR1 is SGHRS, CDR2 YFSETQ, per germline. Deletions cut 1 base from V and 7 bases from J, with 11 bases between. CDR3 sequence reads: CASSLSPEGTQYF. CDR3 DNA sequence: TGCGCCAGCAGCTTGTCCCCTGAGGGGACCCAGTACTTC.

The chain has TRBV2 and TRBJ2-5; D perhaps matches TRBD1 (5 bases). CDR3 length: 13 residues. V gave up 8 bases and J gave up 5 bases, with 15 bases separating them. Germline CDR1 is SNHLY and CDR2 is FYNNEI. This CDR3 reads CASSVGQAETQYF. The CDR3 DNA reads as TGTGCCAGCTCCGTGGGGCAGGCGGAGACCCAGTACTTC.

The gene calls are TRBV14 and TRBJ1-2; 7 bases are a match to TRBD1. The germline gives CDR1 SGHDN, CDR2 FVKESK. V lost 4 bases, J lost 9 bases, and 5 bases stayed unmatched. This CDR3 comprises 12 residues. As DNA, the CDR3 is TGTGCCAGCAGCCCAGACAGGGCCCGCTACACCTTC. Translated: CASSPDRARYTF.

This chain joins TRBV25-1 and TRBJ1-4; weak D call: TRBD1 (5 bases). The CDR3 has 17 amino acids. In germline, CDR1 is MGHDK, CDR2 SYGVNS. Trimming left V 3 bases short and J 0 bases short, with 14 bases between. CDR3 nucleotide sequence: TGTGCCAGCAGTGATCCCCGGACACTCGCAACTAATGAAAAACTGTTTTTT. Amino acids: CASSDPRTLATNEKLFF.

Comments on this clone: Its ends do not fully match the called genes, so a read error is possible. This CDR3 is CASSSNPTDTQYF. As DNA, the CDR3 is TGTGCTAGCAGCTCCAATCCAACAGATACGCAGTATTTT. The chain employs TRBV7-7 and TRBJ2-3; D not certain. Germline assignment: CDR1 SSHAT and CDR2 FNYEAQ (reference sequence). The CDR3 sequence is 13 residues long.

The chain joins TRBV2 to TRBJ2-5; TRBD1 matches at 7 bases. This CDR3 comprises 13 residues. Germline V CDR1 and CDR2: SNHLY, FYNNEI. V was clipped by 7 bases and J by 5 bases; unmatched bases: 7. The CDR3 sequence: CASTGQREETQYF. CDR3 sequence (DNA): TGTGCCAGCACGGGACAGCGAGAGGAGACCCAGTACTTC.

The chain uses TRBV7-9 and TRBJ2-7, with 7 bases that match TRBD1. J lost 3 bases, V lost 3 bases, and 2 bases had no gene match. The germline V gene has CDR1 SEHNR and CDR2 FQNEAQ (reference sequence). The CDR3 extends over 13 amino acids. CDR3 DNA sequence: TGTGCCAGCAGCTTCGGGACAGACTACGAGCAGTACTTC. As protein: CASSFGTDYEQYF. Variable domain in full (rest from reference TRBV7-9 and TRBJ2-7): DTGVSQNPRHKITKRGQNVTFRCDPISEHNRLYWYRQTLGQGPEFLTYFQNEAQLEKSRLLSDRFSAERPKGSFSTLEIQRTEQGDSAMYLCASSFGTDYEQYFGPGTRLTVT.

This clone has just one count. This sequence joins TRBV6-5 and TRBJ1-6, with TRBD1 matching over 7 bases. Unmatched junction bases numbered 4, after V lost 2 bases and J lost 6 bases. The CDR3 runs to 15 residues. From germline, CDR1 is MNHEY and CDR2 SVGAGI. Written as DNA, the CDR3 is TGTGCCAGCAGTTACGGGCAGGGGGTTAATTCACCCCTCCACTTT. Translated: CASSYGQGVNSPLHF.

The chain joins TRBV5-4 to TRBJ2-7; 8 positions match TRBD2. The CDR3 is 15 amino acids. V lost 4 bases, J lost 1 base, and 7 bases stayed unmatched. The germline V gene has CDR1 SGHNT and CDR2 YYREEE (reference sequence). CDR3 coding DNA: TGTGCCAGCAGCCGGAGCGGGAGTAATTCCTACGAGCAGTACTTC. It is translated as CASSRSGSNSYEQYF.

This CDR3 reads CASSVDLAGDYEQYF. CDR3 bases: TGTGCCAGCAGCGTCGACCTAGCGGGAGACTACGAGCAGTACTTC. This chain links TRBV9 with TRBJ2-5; 10 bases are shared with TRBD2. The end of the DNA aligns better with TRBJ2-7, so the J call may be wrong. The germline V gene encodes CDR1 SGDLS and CDR2 YYNGEE. The CDR3 contains 15 residues.

The V gene is TRBV5-1, the J gene TRBJ2-3; TRBD1 might be the D (6 bases). CDR3 length: 14 amino acids. The V end was cut by 4 bases, the J end by 3 bases, with 12 bases between. Germline CDR1 SGHRS, CDR2 YFSETQ. DNA for the CDR3: TGCGCCAGCAGCGCCAGGGGCGCGACAGATACGCAGTATTTT. The encoded protein is CASSARGATDTQYF.

The J gene is TRBJ2-7, the V gene TRBV10-3; weak D call: TRBD1 (6 bases). The germline V gene encodes CDR1 ENHRY and CDR2 SYGVKD. The CDR3 contains 14 residues. V shed 6 bases and J shed 0 bases, with 12 bases lying between them. CDR3 DNA: TGTGCCATCAGGGGGGCTGGGTCCTCCTACGAGCAGTACTTC. The encoded protein is CAIRGAGSSYEQYF.

This clone was observed a single time. This rearrangement joins TRBV11-2 to TRBJ1-4; D uncertain. Germline V gene sequence: CDR1 SGHAT, CDR2 FQNNGV. Trimming stripped 4 bases from V and 4 bases from J, with 10 bases between. The CDR3 runs 14 residues. The CDR3 loop is CASSSLSFNEKLFF. CDR3 nucleotides: TGTGCCAGCAGCTCCCTGTCCTTTAATGAAAAACTGTTTTTT.

This clone was seen a handful of times. The chain links TRBV10-3 to TRBJ1-1, with 10 bases aligning to TRBD1. The CDR3 is 16 amino acids. J was trimmed by 2 bases and V by 3 bases; bases with no gene match: 6. The germline CDR1 and CDR2 sequences are ENHRY and SYGVKD. CDR3 sequence reads: CAISDRDRGVNTEAFF. CDR3 in DNA: TGTGCCATCAGTGATCGGGACAGGGGCGTTAACACTGAAGCTTTCTTT.

V gene TRBV9 combines with J gene TRBJ2-1; 11 nucleotides line up with TRBD2. CDR3 length: 15 amino acids. V lost 0 bases to trimming and J lost 6 bases; unmatched junction nucleotides: 2. Germline V lookup: CDR1 SGDLS, CDR2 YYNGEE. CDR3 sequence: CASSVGLAGGNEQFF. The CDR3 DNA sequence: TGTGCCAGCAGCGTAGGCCTAGCGGGAGGCAATGAGCAGTTCTTC.

The rearrangement joins TRBV19 to TRBJ2-7; no reliable D call. Germline assignment: CDR1 LNHDA and CDR2 SQIVND (reference sequence). The V gene lost 3 bases and the J gene lost 0 bases, with 12 bases spanning the gap. This CDR3 spans 15 amino acids. CDR3 in amino acids: CASSIRWSSSYEQYF. CDR3 DNA sequence: TGTGCCAGTAGTATTCGTTGGTCGAGCTCCTACGAGCAGTACTTC.

The chain employs TRBV18 and TRBJ1-1; possibly TRBD1 for D (5 bases). Trimming shortened V by 4 bases and J by 8 bases, and 11 bases separated the two germline ends. Germline CDR1 KGHSH, CDR2 LQKENI. The CDR3 loop spans 12 amino acids. The chain's CDR3 is CASSQDSTEAFF. The CDR3 DNA reads TGTGCCAGCTCACAAGACAGCACGGAAGCTTTCTTT.

The rearrangement links TRBV18 to TRBJ2-6, with D perhaps TRBD1 (6 bases). This CDR3 has 17 amino acids. V lost 2 bases, J lost 1 base, and 12 bases lay in between. Germline CDR1 is KGHSH and CDR2 is LQKENI. The CDR3 sequence: CASSPVGQTSGANVLTF. The CDR3 DNA reads TGTGCCAGCTCACCAGTAGGACAGACTTCTGGGGCCAACGTCCTGACTTTC.

The rearrangement uses TRBV10-3 and TRBJ1-2; 8 bases map to TRBD1. This CDR3 is built from 13 residues. CDR1 and CDR2 (germline): ENHRY, SYGVKD. J was trimmed by 4 bases and V by 6 bases; bases with no gene match: 4. CDR3 sequence reads: CAIRLGTGYGYTF. The CDR3 DNA is TGTGCCATCAGGCTTGGGACAGGCTATGGCTACACCTTC.

This chain joins TRBV11-3 and TRBJ2-7; 7 bases are shared with TRBD2. The V gene end was trimmed by 4 bases and the J gene end by 3 bases; junction bases not matched to a gene: 15. The CDR3 totals 17 residues. Germline CDR1 SGHNT, CDR2 YENEEA. The CDR3 bases are TGTGCCAGCAGCTCGACCCCGGGAGGCAGGGATCGCTACGAGCAGTACTTC. This gives the protein CASSSTPGGRDRYEQYF.

The count of this clone is one. At one end, the junction sequence differs from germline, possibly due to a read error. The chain links TRBV5-1 to TRBJ2-7; unclear D gene. The germline V gene encodes CDR1 SGHRS and CDR2 YFSETQ. The CDR3 runs to 12 residues. The CDR3 DNA is TGCGCCAGCAGCACTAACTCCTACGAGCAGCACTTC. Protein product: CASSTNSYEQHF.

The chain carries TRBV5-6 and TRBJ2-3; D is unresolved. The V gene's germline CDR1 is SGHDT and CDR2 YYEEEE. V was shortened by 5 bases and J by 2 bases, with 9 bases between the two germline ends. CDR3 length: 13 residues. CDR3 bases: TGTGCCAGCAGTAGGCGGAACACAGATACGCAGTATTTT. Its protein is CASSRRNTDTQYF.

V usage is TRBV9 and J usage is TRBJ2-3; D call uncertain. The CDR3 totals 14 residues. Between the trimmed V and J ends, which lost 0 bases and 2 bases, there was a span of 7 bases. The V gene's germline CDR1 is SGDLS and CDR2 YYNGEE. CDR3 protein: CASSVGELTDTQYF. As DNA, the CDR3 is TGTGCCAGCAGCGTAGGCGAGCTCACAGATACGCAGTATTTT.

As for this clone: The sample has other DNA sequences that encode this CDR3 too. The chain combines TRBV5-1 with TRBJ2-6; 7 nucleotides match TRBD1. The CDR3 consists of 17 residues. Germline V lookup: CDR1 SGHRS, CDR2 YFSETQ. V lost 0 bases and J lost 2; bases outside the gene matches: 5. CDR3 sequence reads: CASSLGDRGAGANVLTF. CDR3 DNA: TGCGCCAGCAGCTTGGGGGACAGAGGGGCTGGGGCCAACGTCCTGACTTTC. Together with reference TRBV5-1 and TRBJ2-6, the CDR3 gives the full variable domain: KAGVTQTPRYLIKTRGQQVTLSCSPISGHRSVSWYQQTPGQGLQFLFEYFSETQRNKGNFPGRFSGRQFSNSRSEMNVSTLELGDSALYLCASSLGDRGAGANVLTFGAGSRLTVL.

The gene calls are TRBV5-4 and TRBJ2-5; 9 bases fit TRBD2. V lost 8 bases and J lost 2; bases outside the gene matches: 4. Germline values: CDR1 SGHNT, CDR2 YYREEE (reference sequence). The CDR3 runs 13 residues. The CDR3 DNA follows: TGTGCCAGTACTAGCGGGTTTCAAGAGACCCAGTACTTC. Translating it yields CASTSGFQETQYF. The full variable domain, rest sourced from reference TRBV5-4 and TRBJ2-5, is ETGVTQSPTHLIKTRGQQVTLRCSSQSGHNTVSWYQQALGQGPQFIFQYYREEENGRGNFPPRFSGLQFPNYSSELNVNALELDDSALYLCASTSGFQETQYFGPGTRLLVL.

The chain couples TRBV9 to TRBJ2-2; 8 bases fit TRBD2. V trimming: 5 bases; J trimming: 1 base; junction bases outside the gene matches: 4. Per germline, CDR1 SGDLS and CDR2 YYNGEE. The CDR3 length is 15 residues. Here the CDR3 DNA reads TGTGCCAGCAGACTTAGCGGGATGAACACCGGGGAGCTGTTTTTT. This codes for CASRLSGMNTGELFF.

The chain has TRBV5-5 and TRBJ2-5; D remains ambiguous. CDR3 length: 11 residues. Trimming removed 0 bases from V and 12 bases from J, with 9 bases in between. Germline V lookup: CDR1 SGHKS, CDR2 YYEKEE (reference sequence). CDR3 protein: CASSLDRSKYF. CDR3 in DNA: TGTGCCAGCAGCTTGGACAGATCAAAGTACTTC.

In its sample, this clone was seen once. The CDR3 DNA sequence: TGTGCCAGCAGCTTAAGCGGGAGTGGCTCCTACAATGAGCAGTTCTTC. Translation: CASSLSGSGSYNEQFF. This sequence joins TRBV7-2 and TRBJ2-1; 8 bases match TRBD2. Unmatched junction bases numbered 3, after V lost 2 bases and J lost 0 bases. CDR1 is SGHTA, CDR2 FQGNSA, per germline. The CDR3 is made up of 16 amino acids. The whole variable domain, filled in from reference TRBV7-2 and TRBJ2-1, reads GAGVSQSPSNKVTEKGKDVELRCDPISGHTALYWYRQSLGQGLEFLIYFQGNSAPDKSGLPSDRFSAERTGGSVSTLTIQRTQQEDSAVYLCASSLSGSGSYNEQFFGPGTRLTVL.

The CDR3 DNA is TGTGCCAGCAGCCCAAGGACAGGGGGCGCGTTACTCTCTGGGGAGCTGTTTTTT. This encodes CASSPRTGGALLSGELFF. V usage is TRBV9 and J usage is TRBJ2-2; 11 nucleotides align to TRBD1. J gave up 8 bases and V 4 bases, and 16 bases lay outside the gene matches. The germline gives CDR1 SGDLS, CDR2 YYNGEE. This CDR3 has 18 residues. The entire variable domain, with the rest obtained from reference TRBV9 and TRBJ2-2, is as follows: DSGVTQTPKHLITATGQRVTLRCSPRSGDLSVYWYQQSLDQGLQFLIQYYNGEERAKGNILERFSAQQFPDLHSELNLSSLELGDSALYFCASSPRTGGALLSGELFFGEGSRLTVL.

The chain has TRBV6-5 and TRBJ2-2; D ambiguous. The CDR3 is 14 amino acids. Trimming left V 2 bases short and J 0 bases short, with 4 bases between. CDR1 and CDR2 from the germline V gene are MNHEY and SVGAGI. CDR3 residues: CASSYPANTGELFF. The CDR3 nucleotides read TGTGCCAGCAGTTACCCCGCGAACACCGGGGAGCTGTTTTTT.